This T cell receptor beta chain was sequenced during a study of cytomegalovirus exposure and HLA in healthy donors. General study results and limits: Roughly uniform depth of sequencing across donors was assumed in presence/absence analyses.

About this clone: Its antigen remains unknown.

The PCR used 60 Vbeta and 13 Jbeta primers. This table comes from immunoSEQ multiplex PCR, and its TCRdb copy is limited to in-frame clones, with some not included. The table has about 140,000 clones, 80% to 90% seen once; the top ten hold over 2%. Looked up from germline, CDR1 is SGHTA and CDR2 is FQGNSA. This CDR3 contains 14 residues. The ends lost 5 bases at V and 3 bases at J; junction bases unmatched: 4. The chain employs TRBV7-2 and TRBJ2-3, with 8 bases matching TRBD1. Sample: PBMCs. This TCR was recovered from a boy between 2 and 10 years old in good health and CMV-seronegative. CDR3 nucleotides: TGTGCCAGCAGCCCGGACAGGGAGACAGATACGCAGTATTTT. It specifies CASSPDRETDTQYF.